This T cell receptor beta chain was obtained from a study of blood T cell repertoires in COVID-19. In the study overall: The samples span acute and convalescent COVID-19 from the United States, Italy and Spain. Sources were T cells, B-cell-depleted T cells, or PBMCs; the material itself was cDNA or gDNA.

Germline V gene lookup returns CDR1 SGHKS and CDR2 YYEKEE (reference sequence). The V end lost 0 bases, the J end lost 0 bases, and 7 bases lay between the germline ends. The CDR3 consists of 16 residues. The method was immunoSEQ multiplex PCR; TCRdb's version includes in-frame clones alone and lacks a portion of them. The table includes roughly 100,000 clones, approximately 80% detected once. Sequencing was done on a sample of peripheral blood. This TCR came from an elderly woman with active or convalescent COVID-19. This chain links TRBV5-5 with TRBJ2-6, with a tentative D call TRBD1 (6 bases). The CDR3 sequence: CASSLEDSSGANVLTF. CDR3 coding DNA: TGTGCCAGCAGCTTGGAGGACAGCTCTGGGGCCAACGTCCTGACTTTC.